These T cell receptor beta chains were read from a single sample in a study of tumor and adjacent non-tumor tissue in lung cancer. TCRdb reprocessed the multiplex PCR reads with MiXCR, giving one entry per CDR3 protein. Here the sample spans fewer than 90,000 distinct CDR3 sequences, 76% being singletons. Sequenced sample: distant non-tumor lung tissue. These receptors were obtained from a woman aged 45-65 years with non-small cell lung cancer. Both conserved end residues are part of each CDR3. Each record gives: D gene, V gene, J gene, clone size, CDR3 DNA, CDR3 protein. A D gene is named only where the DNA matches it firmly. Part of the rows lack a size; the others show once, few, many or a class for expanded clones.

.,TRBV6-5,TRBJ2-7,.,TGTGCCAGCAGTTACGGGGATAGCTCCTACGAGTACTACTTC,CASSYGDSSYEYYF
.,TRBV20-1,TRBJ2-3,once,TGCAGTGCCCCCCGAGACTCTTATCGAGCAGATACGCAGTATTTT,CSAPRDSYRADTQYF
TRBD1,TRBV10-2,TRBJ2-1,.,TGCGCCAGCAGCGGAACAGGGGTGGGACACTATGAGCAGTTCTTC,CASSGTGVGHYEQFF
TRBD2,TRBV10-3,TRBJ2-5,many,TGTGCCATCACCCCGAGCGGGAGAGAGACCCAGTACTTC,CAITPSGRETQYF
.,TRBV10-2,TRBJ2-3,.,TGCGCCAACAATAGCGCAGATACGCAGTATTTT,CANNSADTQYF
TRBD2,TRBV11-2,TRBJ2-1,.,TGTGCCAGCAGTCACTCGGCGGGAGGTCTGGGTGAGCAGTTCTTC,CASSHSAGGLGEQFF
.,TRBV5-6,TRBJ2-3,.,TGTGCCAGCAGCTTATACAGGAGGGACCTCACAGATACGCAGTATTTT,CASSLYRRDLTDTQYF
TRBD2,TRBV10-3,TRBJ2-7,.,TGTGCCATCAGTTCATCCGGGACTAGTGTAAGATCCCTCTACGAGGAGTACTTC,CAISSSGTSVRSLYEEYF
TRBD2,TRBV6-1,TRBJ2-1,.,TGTGCCAGTGTCTGGGGGAGGGCCTCTTCCGGGAATGAGCAGTCCTTC,CASVWGRASSGNEQSF
.,TRBV20-1,TRBJ2-4,.,TGCAATGCTTCAGAGCTATCAGAAGCAGCAAGAGGGGTCATTCAGTACTTC,CNASELSEAARGVIQYF
TRBD2,TRBV20-1,TRBJ2-7,.,TGCAGTGAACTACCCCGGACTAGCGGGGAGTACGAGCAGTACTTC,CSELPRTSGEYEQYF
.,TRBV6-6,TRBJ2-5,.,TGTGCCAGCAGTTATGGGTCGAACGAAGAGACCCATTACTTC,CASSYGSNEETHYF
TRBD2,TRBV14,TRBJ2-1,.,TGTGCCAGCAGTCATCGTTCGGGACTAGCGGGAGATGGCAATGAGCAGTTCTTC,CASSHRSGLAGDGNEQFF
TRBD1,TRBV7-9,TRBJ1-4,many,TGTGCCAGCAGCTTAGGATTCCAGGGGGCGGATGAAAAACTGTTTTTT,CASSLGFQGADEKLFF
.,TRBV29-1,TRBJ2-1,.,TGCAGCGTTGAAGGTGAGGAGGGGTGGAGCTCCTACAATGAGCAGTTCTTC,CSVEGEEGWSSYNEQFF
TRBD1,TRBV5-4,TRBJ2-5,.,TGTGTCAACAGCTCACAGGGGGAAGAGACCCAGTACTTC,CVNSSQGEETQYF
TRBD2,TRBV29-1,TRBJ2-1,few,TGCAGCGTTGAGGATCAAGCGGGGTGGAGCTCCTACAATGAGCAGTTCTTC,CSVEDQAGWSSYNEQFF
.,TRBV4-1,TRBJ2-5,few,TGCGTCAGCAGCCAAGGAGGTTCAGGGGCAGAGACCCAGTACTTC,CVSSQGGSGAETQYF
.,TRBV12-5,TRBJ1-2,.,TGTGCTAGTGGTCGTCGCAACTATGGCTACACCTTC,CASGRRNYGYTF
.,TRBV11-1,TRBJ1-1,.,TGTGCTAGCAGCCTATCCCCACAGGGAAAGGGTGAAGCTTTCTTT,CASSLSPQGKGEAFF
.,TRBV13,TRBJ1-1,medium-sized,TGTGCCAGCAGCTTGGGACACTTGAACACTGAAGCTTTCTTT,CASSLGHLNTEAFF
TRBD2,TRBV11-2,TRBJ2-3,.,TGTGCCAGCAGCTTATGGGGCCAGCTAGCGGCAGATACGCGGTATTTT,CASSLWGQLAADTRYF
TRBD2,TRBV6-5,TRBJ2-7,.,TGTGCTAGCAGAGGGACTAGCGGCGAGCAGTACTTC,CASRGTSGEQYF
.,TRBV12-3/TRBV12-4,TRBJ2-2,.,TGTGCCAGCAGCCTCAGCATCGGGGAGCTGTTTTTT,CASSLSIGELFF
.,TRBV29-1,TRBJ1-5,once,TGTAGCTACACAGGACATGGGATTGATCAGCCCCAGCATTTT,CSYTGHGIDQPQHF
.,TRBV10-1,TRBJ2-7,.,TGCGCCAGCAATGAGTCAACCCTCCCAGGTCTCTACGAGCAAAACTTC,CASNESTLPGLYEQNF
TRBD2,TRBV5-4,TRBJ2-6,.,TGTGCCAACAGCAGTGCGGGACTAGCGGGACCTGGGGCCAATGTCCTGACTTTC,CANSSAGLAGPGANVLTF
TRBD1,TRBV29-1,TRBJ1-1,.,TGCACCGTTGTAGAGGGGGCTTTAGGTTCTGAAGCTTTCTTT,CTVVEGALGSEAFF
TRBD2,TRBV24-1,TRBJ2-1,.,TGTGCCACCAGTGATTATGAACTAGCGGATACTAACAATAAGCAGTTCTTT,CATSDYELADTNNKQFF